The clone carrying this TCR beta chain was detected a few times. What it binds is unknown. Individual cDNA molecules each carried unique molecular identifiers attached by the library. TCRdb fed the RACE reads into MiXCR, producing one record per CDR3 protein. This repertoire shows about 120,000 distinct CDR3 sequences, around 11% found once; its top ten account for approximately 2.5%. This sample was taken from a study of human T cells and chemical hapten exposure. General study results and limits: Since the donors had alopecia, their immune response may not be the same as that of healthy people.

Sample time point: patch test 3, about 24 weeks after DPC sensitization. Treatment noted: therapeutic diphenylcyclopropenone sensitization with weekly scalp DPC. The clonotype was recovered from a woman between 45 and 60 years old with alopecia areata. Some clones in this sample may be carry-over from other donors' samples. Specimen: whole blood, collected in connection with sensitization to the hapten diphenylcyclopropenone (DPC).

For the CDR3, the DNA is TGTGCCAGCAGCCCCAACCCTATTCAAGAAGCTTTCTTT. Encoded protein: CASSPNPIQEAFF. The chain links TRBV12-3 or TRBV12-4 to TRBJ1-1; no firm D call. CDR3 size: 13 residues. V dropped 6 bases and J dropped 8 bases, with 16 bases sitting between them.